Given below is one T cell receptor (beta chain) in context. Survey level was the resolution at which the v3.0 immunoSEQ assay ran. Assay used: immunoSEQ multiplex PCR; TCRdb lists only in-frame clones, some missing. Altogether about 39,000 clones are present, 75% to 90% being singletons, with the ten largest covering over 5.5%. This specimen belongs to a study of long-term antiretroviral therapy in people with HIV. CDR1 and CDR2 from the germline V gene are SGDLS and YYNGEE. Trimming cost V 3 bases and J 5 bases, with 20 bases left between them. The CDR3 extends over 17 amino acids. The rearrangement links TRBV9 to TRBJ2-2; tentative D call: TRBD1 (6 bases). The sample was unsorted PBMCs, taken 3.1 years after starting antiretroviral therapy. The source of this sequence is a woman aged 45-59 years with HIV. CDR3 in amino acids: CASSGPSAWGRTGELFF. The DNA for the CDR3 is TGTGCCAGCAGCGGCCCATCAGCGTGGGGGCGGACCGGGGAGCTGTTTTTT.